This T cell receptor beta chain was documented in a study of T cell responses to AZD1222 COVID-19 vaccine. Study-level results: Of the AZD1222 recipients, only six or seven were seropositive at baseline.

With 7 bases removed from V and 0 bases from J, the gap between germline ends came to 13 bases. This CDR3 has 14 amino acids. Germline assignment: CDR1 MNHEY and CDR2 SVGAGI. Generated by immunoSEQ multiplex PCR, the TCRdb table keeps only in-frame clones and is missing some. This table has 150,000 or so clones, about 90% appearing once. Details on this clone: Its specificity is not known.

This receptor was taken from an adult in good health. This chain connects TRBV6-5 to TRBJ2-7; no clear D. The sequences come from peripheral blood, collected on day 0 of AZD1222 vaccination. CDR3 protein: CASNGPASSYEQYF. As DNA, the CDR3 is TGTGCCAGCAATGGGCCAGCGTCCTCCTACGAGCAGTACTTC.